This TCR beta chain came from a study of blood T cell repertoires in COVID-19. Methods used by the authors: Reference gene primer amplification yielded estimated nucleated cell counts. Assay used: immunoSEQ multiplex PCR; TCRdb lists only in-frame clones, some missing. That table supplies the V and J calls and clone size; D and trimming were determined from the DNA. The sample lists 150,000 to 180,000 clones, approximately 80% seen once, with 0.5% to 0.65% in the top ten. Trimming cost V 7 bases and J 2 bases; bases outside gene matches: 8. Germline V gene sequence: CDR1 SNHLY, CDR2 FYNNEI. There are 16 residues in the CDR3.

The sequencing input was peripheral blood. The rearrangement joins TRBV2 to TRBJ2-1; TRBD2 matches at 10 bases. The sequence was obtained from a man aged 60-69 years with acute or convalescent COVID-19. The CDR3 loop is CASTPPGLATYNEQFF. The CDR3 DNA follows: TGTGCCAGCACCCCCCCGGGACTAGCGACCTACAATGAGCAGTTCTTC.